A selection of T cell receptor beta chains follows, all from one sample in a study of spatial heterogeneity in lung cancer. MiXCR, run by TCRdb on the 5' RACE reads, gives a single entry per CDR3 protein. The sample has 25,000 to 35,000 distinct CDR3 sequences; over 5% are singletons. The input for sequencing was PBMCs, taken at follow-up. These receptors all come from a female donor with early-stage non-small cell lung cancer. Both conserved end residues are part of each CDR3.

TRBV20-1	CSASSRDADTQYF
TRBV2	CASSAGSSYNSPLHF
TRBV4-1	CASSRRDRGGEQYF
TRBV7-8	CASSFVSVAGASSYEQYF
TRBV5-4	CASSLDSTDTQYF
TRBV6-5	CASSDPGQGFPYEQYF
TRBV18	CASSPYREAGYGYTF
TRBV20-1	CSASGMPETQYF
TRBV7-3	CASSSDRDLGYNEQFF
TRBV5-1	CASSSGLAGDYEQYF
TRBV15	CATSGSAEAQPGELFF
TRBV19	CASSIVGYHTEAFF
TRBV6-5	CASRSTGSYNSPLHF
TRBV28	CASGTSGFDEQYF
TRBV27	CASSSLERGQETQYF
TRBV5-6	CASSFQRAGDEQFF
TRBV20-1	CSALAGAGSNEQFF
TRBV3-1	CASSPRDKPWAAFF